Included here is one T cell receptor beta chain sequence, with context. This sample is part of a study of lymphopenia after photon versus proton radiotherapy. TCRdb's table, derived via immunoSEQ multiplex PCR, lists solely in-frame clones and lacks some. The sample contains roughly 53,000 clones, over 70% of which appear only once. The sample here was peripheral blood, taken from a patient treated with photon-based radiotherapy. This TCR was sampled from a man in his fifties with gastric cancer.

CDR3: CASQTSGASGELFF. In DNA form, the CDR3 reads TGTGCCAGCCAAACTAGCGGCGCGTCCGGGGAGCTGTTTTTT. V is TRBV6-5 and J is TRBJ2-2; 8 bases align to TRBD2. V lost 8 bases and J lost 6; bases outside the gene matches: 8. Germline V gives CDR1 MNHEY, CDR2 SVGAGI. The CDR3 spans 14 residues.